These 17 T cell receptor beta chains came from one sample sequenced in a study of identical twins. TCRdb re-derived calls from the 5' RACE reads in MiXCR, one entry per CDR3 protein. This table holds about 530,000 distinct CDR3 sequences, approximately 20% found once. This sample was shared with a second study, whose subject was yellow fever vaccine responses in identical twins.

Sequenced sample: CD4+ T cells sorted from blood. Source of these receptors: a woman aged 18-29 years in good health.

The sample holds a few counts of this clonotype. The chain recombines TRBV7-8 with TRBJ2-3, with a weak D call TRBD2 (6 bases). The CDR3 consists of 14 residues. Germline V gene lookup returns CDR1 SGHVS and CDR2 FQNEAQ. Trimming removed 5 bases at V and 4 bases at J, with 13 bases between. CDR3 in amino acids: CASSPLREPDTQYF. In DNA form, the CDR3 reads TGTGCCAGCAGCCCCCTCCGGGAGCCAGATACGCAGTATTTT.

J is TRBJ2-2 and V is TRBV7-9; D could derive from TRBD1 or TRBD2 (6 bases each). The germline gives CDR1 SEHNR, CDR2 FQNEAQ (reference sequence). V was shortened by 5 bases and J by 6 bases, with 16 bases between the two germline ends. There are 15 residues in the CDR3. Here the CDR3 DNA reads TGTGCCAGCAGCAAGGGGGGCAGGGATCCCGGGGAGCTGTTTTTT. It translates to CASSKGGRDPGELFF.

This clonotype was counted only a few times. The gene calls are TRBV6-5 and TRBJ2-5, with 9 nucleotides matching TRBD2. From germline, CDR1 is MNHEY and CDR2 SVGAGI. This CDR3 has 17 residues. J lost 1 base, V lost 0 bases, and 6 bases had no gene match. This chain's CDR3 is CASSYSGTSRFQETQYF. The CDR3 bases are TGTGCCAGCAGTTACTCCGGGACTAGCAGATTCCAAGAGACCCAGTACTTC.

The CDR3 sequence is CSVALAGLTGELFF. CDR3 DNA sequence: TGCAGCGTTGCACTAGCGGGACTCACCGGGGAGCTGTTTTTT. V gene TRBV29-1 combines with J gene TRBJ2-2; 10 bases fit TRBD2. The J segment lost 4 bases and the V segment lost 4 bases, leaving 3 bases of the junction unmatched. The CDR3 length is 14 residues. Germline V lookup: CDR1 SQVTM, CDR2 ANQGSEA.

The V call is TRBV5-1, the J call TRBJ2-3, with D uncertain. V lost 6 bases, J lost 0 bases, and 11 bases lay in between. Per germline, CDR1 SGHRS and CDR2 YFSETQ. The CDR3 runs 14 residues. The chain's CDR3 is CASKVDGSTDTQYF. The CDR3 DNA reads as TGCGCCAGCAAGGTTGATGGTAGCACAGATACGCAGTATTTT.

This chain links TRBV20-1 with TRBJ1-1, with TRBD1 identical over 7 bases. With 4 bases clipped from V and 3 bases from J, the junction kept 8 bases outside the gene matches. The V gene's germline CDR1 is DFQATT and CDR2 SNEGSKA (reference sequence). This CDR3 contains 14 residues. The CDR3 sequence: CSAKRGLRDTEAFF. The DNA for the CDR3 is TGCAGTGCTAAAAGGGGGCTGAGGGACACTGAAGCTTTCTTT.

Of note for this clonotype: The germline gene is not matched at one end of the junction; a read error may be the cause. V and J are TRBV5-1 and TRBJ1-2; D is unresolved. The CDR3 runs to 13 residues. In germline, CDR1 is SGHRS, CDR2 YFSETQ. CDR3 nucleotide sequence: TGCGCCAGCAGCTTGGACCTGACATGGTCGTTCGGATTC. Protein: CASSLDLTWSFGF.

This clonotype was found a few times. The chain couples TRBV20-1 to TRBJ2-1; TRBD2 might be the D (5 bases). This CDR3 has 16 amino acids. V lost 0 bases, J lost 4 bases, and 16 bases lay in between. Per germline, CDR1 DFQATT and CDR2 SNEGSKA (reference sequence). Here the CDR3 reads CSARDFTGRDYNEQFF. The CDR3 nucleotides are TGCAGTGCTAGAGATTTTACTGGACGGGATTACAATGAGCAGTTCTTC.

This chain uses TRBV12-3 or TRBV12-4 with TRBJ2-7; 10 bases map to TRBD2. V dropped 3 bases and J dropped 4; count of bases not matched to a gene: 12. This CDR3 has 17 amino acids. The CDR3, as DNA: TGTGCCAGCAGTTTTTCCCCCTCAACTAGCGGGAATTACGAGCAGTACTTC. It specifies CASSFSPSTSGNYEQYF.

The chain couples TRBV5-1 to TRBJ2-5; D may match TRBD1 or TRBD2 (5 bases each). The CDR3 sequence is 15 residues long. Trimming cost V 0 bases and J 5 bases, with 14 bases left between them. The germline gives CDR1 SGHRS, CDR2 YFSETQ. CDR3: CASSLGPGREETQYF. Written as DNA, the CDR3 is TGCGCCAGCAGCTTGGGCCCCGGCAGGGAGGAGACCCAGTACTTC.

The chain uses TRBV28 and TRBJ2-7; the D gene could be TRBD1 or TRBD2 (5 bases each). Trimming stripped 5 bases from V and 4 bases from J, with 15 bases between. There are 14 residues in the CDR3. CDR1 and CDR2 (germline): MDHEN, SYDVKM. CDR3 nucleotides: TGTGCCAGCAGTAAGGGACCCACCAGTTACGAGCAGTACGTC. Protein: CASSKGPTSYEQYV.

This sequence joins TRBV12-3 or TRBV12-4 and TRBJ2-7, with 7 bases matching TRBD1. This CDR3 is 14 amino acids long. J was trimmed by 4 bases and V by 5 bases; bases with no gene match: 8. CDR3: CASSTDRAGYEQYF. CDR3 coding DNA: TGTGCCAGCAGTACTGACAGGGCGGGTTACGAGCAGTACTTC.

The chain employs TRBV15 and TRBJ2-5, with D maybe TRBD2 (6 bases). Germline CDR1 LNHNV, CDR2 YYDKDF (reference sequence). Trimming took off 3 bases at V and 9 bases at J, with 11 bases between the two ends. The CDR3 runs 12 residues. Here the CDR3 DNA reads TGTGCCACCAGCAGCCGGGGGTCTTCCCAGTACTTC. Translating it yields CATSSRGSSQYF.

The genes are TRBV3-1 and TRBJ2-3; D unclear. The CDR3 spans 15 residues. Germline CDR1 and CDR2: LGHDT and YNNKEL (reference sequence). V dropped 1 base and J dropped 3 bases, with 11 bases sitting between them. CDR3 protein: CASSQAVGTTDTQYF. The CDR3 nucleotides read TGTGCCAGCAGCCAAGCCGTGGGAACTACAGATACGCAGTATTTT.

This clonotype was seen only a few times. The rearrangement uses TRBV28 and TRBJ2-1; 7 bases are a match to TRBD1. Germline trimming cut 6 bases from V and 7 bases from J; bases unmatched to any gene: 12. Germline assignment: CDR1 MDHEN and CDR2 SYDVKM. This CDR3 spans 15 amino acids. For the CDR3, the DNA is TGTGCCAGCAGCACACAGGGGCGGGTCTTTAATGAGCAGTTCTTC. Translated, it gives CASSTQGRVFNEQFF.

This clonotype was counted a few times. The V and J genes are TRBV24-1 and TRBJ2-2; weak D call: TRBD1 (6 bases). The CDR3 contains 15 residues. The germline V gene has CDR1 KGHDR and CDR2 SFDVKD. The ends were cut back, 4 bases at V and 2 bases at J, with 10 bases in the middle. CDR3 region: CATSDIRGNTGELFF. In DNA form, the CDR3 reads TGTGCCACCAGTGACATCAGGGGTAACACCGGGGAGCTGTTTTTT.

The chain recombines TRBV7-9 with TRBJ2-7; D remains ambiguous. Germline CDR1 reads SEHNR; CDR2 reads FQNEAQ (reference sequence). CDR3 size: 13 residues. V was shortened by 1 base and J by 6 bases, with 10 bases between the two germline ends. The CDR3 sequence: CASSLDWPGEQYF. CDR3 in DNA: TGTGCCAGCAGCTTAGATTGGCCTGGCGAGCAGTACTTC. Supplemented by reference TRBV7-9 and TRBJ2-7, the full variable domain reads DTGVSQNPRHKITKRGQNVTFRCDPISEHNRLYWYRQTLGQGPEFLTYFQNEAQLEKSRLLSDRFSAERPKGSFSTLEIQRTEQGDSAMYLCASSLDWPGEQYFGPGTRLTVT.